The sequence of this T cell receptor (beta chain) was determined in a study of Ad26.COV2.S vaccination and SARS-CoV-2 variants. Points from the study as a whole: The TCR breadth and depth analyses may have produced an underestimate of total T cell responses. Reportedly, spike-specific CD8+ and CD4+ T cell responses achieved substantial breadth once vaccination had taken place. Recipients of vaccine and of placebo showed similar breadth of their non-spike TCR repertoires.

This table comes from immunoSEQ multiplex PCR, and its TCRdb copy is limited to in-frame clones, with some not included. The repertoire holds some 180,000 clones, with about 83% as singletons. Turning to this clone: Antigen: not known.

This CDR3 comprises 14 residues. Germline assignment: CDR1 SNHLY and CDR2 FYNNEI. V dropped 5 bases and J dropped 2 bases, with 12 bases sitting between them. The source material was peripheral blood, sampled after recovery from COVID-19. The chain recombines TRBV2 with TRBJ2-5; D possibly corresponds to TRBD1 (6 bases). This clonotype was sampled from a human donor who had recovered from COVID-19. CDR3 protein: CASSWTDHQETQYF. DNA for the CDR3: TGTGCCAGCAGTTGGACAGACCATCAAGAGACCCAGTACTTC.